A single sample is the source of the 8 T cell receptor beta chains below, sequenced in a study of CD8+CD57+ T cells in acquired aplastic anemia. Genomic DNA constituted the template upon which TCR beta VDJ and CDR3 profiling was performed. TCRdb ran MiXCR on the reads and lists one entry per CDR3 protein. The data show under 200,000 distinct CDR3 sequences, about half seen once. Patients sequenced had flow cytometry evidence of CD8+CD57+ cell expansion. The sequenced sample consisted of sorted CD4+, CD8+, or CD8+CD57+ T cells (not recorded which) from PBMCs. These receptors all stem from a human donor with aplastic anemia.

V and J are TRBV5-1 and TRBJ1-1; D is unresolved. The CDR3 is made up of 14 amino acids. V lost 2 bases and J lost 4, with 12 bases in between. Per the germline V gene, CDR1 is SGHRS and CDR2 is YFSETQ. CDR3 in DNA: TGCGCCAGCAGCTTAGGCAGGCTGAGCACTGAAGCTTTCTTT. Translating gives CASSLGRLSTEAFF.

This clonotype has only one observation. The CDR3: CSARKSVNTEAFF. CDR3 bases: TGCAGTGCTAGAAAGTCTGTTAACACTGAAGCTTTCTTT. V and J are TRBV20-1 and TRBJ1-1; no reliable D call. The CDR3 is made up of 13 amino acids. Trimming stripped 2 bases from V and 2 bases from J, with 9 bases between. The germline CDR1 and CDR2 sequences are DFQATT and SNEGSKA (reference sequence).

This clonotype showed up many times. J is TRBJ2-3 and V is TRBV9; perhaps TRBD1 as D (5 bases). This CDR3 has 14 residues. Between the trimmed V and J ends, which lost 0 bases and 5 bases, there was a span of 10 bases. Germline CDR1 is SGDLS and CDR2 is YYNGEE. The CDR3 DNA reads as TGTGCCAGCAGCGTAGCAATCAGGGAAGATACGCAGTATTTT. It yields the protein CASSVAIREDTQYF.

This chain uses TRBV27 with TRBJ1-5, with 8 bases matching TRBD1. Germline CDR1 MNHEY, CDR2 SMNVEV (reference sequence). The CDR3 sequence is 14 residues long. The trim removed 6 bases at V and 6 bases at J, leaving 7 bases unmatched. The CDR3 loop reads CASRLQGGTQPQHF. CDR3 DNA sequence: TGTGCCAGCAGGCTACAGGGGGGGACTCAGCCCCAGCATTTT.

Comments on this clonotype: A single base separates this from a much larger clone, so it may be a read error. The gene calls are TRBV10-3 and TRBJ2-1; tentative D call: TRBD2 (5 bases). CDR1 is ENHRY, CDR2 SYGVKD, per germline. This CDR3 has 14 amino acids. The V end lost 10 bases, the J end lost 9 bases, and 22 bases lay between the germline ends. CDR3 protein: CASGYSPSSSEQFF. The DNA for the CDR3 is TGTGCCAGCGGTTACTCTCCTAGCAGTAGTGAGCAGTTCTTC.

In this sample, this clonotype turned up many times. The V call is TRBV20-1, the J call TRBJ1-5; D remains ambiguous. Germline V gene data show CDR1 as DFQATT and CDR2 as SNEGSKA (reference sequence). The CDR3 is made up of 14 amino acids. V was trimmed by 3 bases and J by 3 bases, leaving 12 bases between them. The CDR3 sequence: CSARIGPPNQPQHF. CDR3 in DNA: TGCAGTGCTAGGATCGGTCCACCCAATCAGCCCCAGCATTTT.

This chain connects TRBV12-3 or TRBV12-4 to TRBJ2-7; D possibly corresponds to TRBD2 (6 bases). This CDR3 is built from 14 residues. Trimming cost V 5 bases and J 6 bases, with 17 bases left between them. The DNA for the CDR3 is TGTGCCAGCAGTGAAGCGCTTGGGGGGTCCGAGCAGTACTTC. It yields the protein CASSEALGGSEQYF.

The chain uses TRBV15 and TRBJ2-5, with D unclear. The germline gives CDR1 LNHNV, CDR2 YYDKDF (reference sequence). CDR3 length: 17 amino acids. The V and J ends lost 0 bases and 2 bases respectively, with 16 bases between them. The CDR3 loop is CATSRETVLRAQETQYF. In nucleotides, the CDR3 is TGTGCCACCAGCAGAGAAACGGTGCTTAGGGCACAAGAGACCCAGTACTTC.